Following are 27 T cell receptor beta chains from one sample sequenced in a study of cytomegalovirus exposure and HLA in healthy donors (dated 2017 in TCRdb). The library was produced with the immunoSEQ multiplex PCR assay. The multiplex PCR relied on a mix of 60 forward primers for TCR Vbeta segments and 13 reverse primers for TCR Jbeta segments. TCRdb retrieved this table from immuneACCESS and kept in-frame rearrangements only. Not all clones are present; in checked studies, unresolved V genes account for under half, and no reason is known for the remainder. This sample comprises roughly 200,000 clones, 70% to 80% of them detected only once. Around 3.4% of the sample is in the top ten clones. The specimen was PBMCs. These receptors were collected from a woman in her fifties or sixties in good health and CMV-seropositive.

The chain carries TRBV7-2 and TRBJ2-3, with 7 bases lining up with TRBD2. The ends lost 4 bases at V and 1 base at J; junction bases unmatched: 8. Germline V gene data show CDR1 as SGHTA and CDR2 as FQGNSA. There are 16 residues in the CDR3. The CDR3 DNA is TGTGCCAGCAGCTCCAGACTAGCAGTGGGCACAGATACGCAGTATTTT. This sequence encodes CASSSRLAVGTDTQYF.

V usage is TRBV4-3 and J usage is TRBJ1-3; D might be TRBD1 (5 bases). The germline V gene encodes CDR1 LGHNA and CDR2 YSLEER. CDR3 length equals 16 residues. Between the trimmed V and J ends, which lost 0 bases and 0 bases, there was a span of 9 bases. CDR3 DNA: TGCGCCAGCAGCCAAGATGTGGGGGGCTCTGGAAACACCATATATTTT. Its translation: CASSQDVGGSGNTIYF.

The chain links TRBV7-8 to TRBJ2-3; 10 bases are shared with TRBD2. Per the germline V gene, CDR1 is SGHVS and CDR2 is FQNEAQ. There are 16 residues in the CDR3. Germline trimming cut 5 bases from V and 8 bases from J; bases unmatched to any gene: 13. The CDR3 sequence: CASSVGLAGAPGTQYF. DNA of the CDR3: TGTGCCAGCAGCGTAGGGCTAGCGGGGGCGCCGGGTACGCAGTATTTT.

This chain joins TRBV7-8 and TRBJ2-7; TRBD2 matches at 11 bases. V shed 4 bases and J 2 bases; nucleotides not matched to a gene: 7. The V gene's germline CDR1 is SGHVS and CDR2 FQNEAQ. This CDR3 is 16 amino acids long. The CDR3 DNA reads TGTGCCAGCAGCTCAGATGGGACTAGCGGAACCTACGAGCAGTACTTC. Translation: CASSSDGTSGTYEQYF.

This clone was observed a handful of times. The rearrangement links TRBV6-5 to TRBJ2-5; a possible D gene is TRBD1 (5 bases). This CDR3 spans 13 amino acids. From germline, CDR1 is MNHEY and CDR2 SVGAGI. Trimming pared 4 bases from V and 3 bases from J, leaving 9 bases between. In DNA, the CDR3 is TGTGCCAGCAGTTTCGACAGAAAAGAGACCCAGTACTTC. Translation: CASSFDRKETQYF.

The CDR3 reads CASSYESGRSPLHF. The CDR3 DNA follows: TGTGCCAGCAGTTACGAATCAGGTCGATCACCCCTCCACTTT. The V and J genes are TRBV6-5 and TRBJ1-6; no definite D call. Trimming shortened V by 2 bases and J by 10 bases, and 12 bases separated the two germline ends. This CDR3 spans 14 amino acids. CDR1 is MNHEY, CDR2 SVGAGI, per germline.

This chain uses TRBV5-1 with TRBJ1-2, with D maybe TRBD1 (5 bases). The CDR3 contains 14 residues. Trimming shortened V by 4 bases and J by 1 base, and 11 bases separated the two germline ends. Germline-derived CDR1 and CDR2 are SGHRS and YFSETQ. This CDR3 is CASSPRQNNYGYTF. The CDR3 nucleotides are TGCGCCAGCAGCCCCAGACAGAATAACTATGGCTACACCTTC. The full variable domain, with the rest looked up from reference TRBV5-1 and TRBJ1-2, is KAGVTQTPRYLIKTRGQQVTLSCSPISGHRSVSWYQQTPGQGLQFLFEYFSETQRNKGNFPGRFSGRQFSNSRSEMNVSTLELGDSALYLCASSPRQNNYGYTFGSGTRLTVV.

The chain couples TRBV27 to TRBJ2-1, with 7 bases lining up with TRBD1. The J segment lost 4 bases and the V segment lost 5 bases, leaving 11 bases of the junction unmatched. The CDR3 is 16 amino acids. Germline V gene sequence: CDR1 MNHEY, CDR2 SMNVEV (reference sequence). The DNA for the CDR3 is TGTGCCAGCAGTCTTAACGGACAGGCGATTTACAATGAGCAGTTCTTC. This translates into CASSLNGQAIYNEQFF.

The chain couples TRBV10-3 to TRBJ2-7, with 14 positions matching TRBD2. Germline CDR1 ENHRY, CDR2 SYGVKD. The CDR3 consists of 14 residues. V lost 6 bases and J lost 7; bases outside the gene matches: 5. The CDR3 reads CAIRPGLAGGEQYF. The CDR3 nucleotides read TGTGCCATCAGACCCGGACTAGCGGGGGGAGAGCAGTACTTC.

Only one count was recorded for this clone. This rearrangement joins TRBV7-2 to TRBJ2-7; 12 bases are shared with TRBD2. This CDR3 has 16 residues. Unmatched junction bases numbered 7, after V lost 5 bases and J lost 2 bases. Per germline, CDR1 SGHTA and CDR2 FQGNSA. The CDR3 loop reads CASSPERTSGTYEQYF. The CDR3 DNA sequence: TGTGCCAGCAGCCCCGAACGGACTAGCGGGACCTACGAGCAGTACTTC. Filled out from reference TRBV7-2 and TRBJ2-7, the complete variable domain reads GAGVSQSPSNKVTEKGKDVELRCDPISGHTALYWYRQSLGQGLEFLIYFQGNSAPDKSGLPSDRFSAERTGGSVSTLTIQRTQQEDSAVYLCASSPERTSGTYEQYFGPGTRLTVT.

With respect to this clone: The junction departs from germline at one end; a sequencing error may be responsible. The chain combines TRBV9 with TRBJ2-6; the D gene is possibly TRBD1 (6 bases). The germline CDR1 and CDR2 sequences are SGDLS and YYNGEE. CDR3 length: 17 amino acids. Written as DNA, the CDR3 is TGTGCCAGCAAGGGTAGGGGACAAGACTCTGGGGCCAACGGCCTGACTTTC. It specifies CASKGRGQDSGANGLTF.

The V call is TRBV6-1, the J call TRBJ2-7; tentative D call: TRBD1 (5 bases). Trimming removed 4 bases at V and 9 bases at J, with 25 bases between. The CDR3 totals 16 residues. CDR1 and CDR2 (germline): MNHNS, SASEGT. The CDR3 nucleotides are TGTGCCAGCAGTGTCCAAACTTCGACTGGGGCAATGGGGCAGTACTTC. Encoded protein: CASSVQTSTGAMGQYF.

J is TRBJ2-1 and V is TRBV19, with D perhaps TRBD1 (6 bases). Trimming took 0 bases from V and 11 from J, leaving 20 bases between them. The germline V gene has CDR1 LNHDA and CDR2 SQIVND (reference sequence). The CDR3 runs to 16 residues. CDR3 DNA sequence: TGTGCCAGTAGTATAGAAACAGGGTACTCCTCAATGAAGCAGTTCTTC. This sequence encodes CASSIETGYSSMKQFF.

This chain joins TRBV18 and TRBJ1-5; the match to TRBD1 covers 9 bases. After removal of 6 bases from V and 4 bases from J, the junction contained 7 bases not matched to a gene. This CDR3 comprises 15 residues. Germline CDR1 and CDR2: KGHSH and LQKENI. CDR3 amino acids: CASSEPGQGNQPQHF. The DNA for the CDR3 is TGTGCCAGCTCTGAACCGGGACAGGGTAATCAGCCCCAGCATTTT.

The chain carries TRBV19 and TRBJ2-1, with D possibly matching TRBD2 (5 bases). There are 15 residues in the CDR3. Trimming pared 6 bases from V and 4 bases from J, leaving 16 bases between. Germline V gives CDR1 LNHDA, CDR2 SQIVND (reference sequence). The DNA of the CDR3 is TGTGCCAGTAGCCAGGCGGACTCTGGATACAATGAGCAGTTCTTC. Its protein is CASSQADSGYNEQFF.

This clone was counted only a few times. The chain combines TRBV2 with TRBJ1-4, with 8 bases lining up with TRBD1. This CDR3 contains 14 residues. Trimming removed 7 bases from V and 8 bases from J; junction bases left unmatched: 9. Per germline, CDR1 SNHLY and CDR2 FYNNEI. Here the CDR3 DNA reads TGTGCCAGCAAGAAGACAGGGGTAGGGGAAAAACTGTTTTTT. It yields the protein CASKKTGVGEKLFF.

CDR3 residues: CASASLAGGELFF. CDR3 nucleotides: TGTGCCAGCGCGAGTCTAGCAGGCGGGGAGCTGTTTTTT. The rearrangement links TRBV6-4 to TRBJ2-2; possibly TRBD2 for D (5 bases). The CDR3 spans 13 residues. Germline V lookup: CDR1 MRHNA, CDR2 SNTAGT. V lost 8 bases to trimming and J lost 7 bases, with 14 bases between them.

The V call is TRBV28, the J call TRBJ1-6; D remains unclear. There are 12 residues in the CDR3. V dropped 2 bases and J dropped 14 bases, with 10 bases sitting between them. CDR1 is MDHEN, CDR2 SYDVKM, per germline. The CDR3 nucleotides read TGTGCCAGCAGTTTACTCCCAATAGCCCTCCACTTT. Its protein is CASSLLPIALHF.

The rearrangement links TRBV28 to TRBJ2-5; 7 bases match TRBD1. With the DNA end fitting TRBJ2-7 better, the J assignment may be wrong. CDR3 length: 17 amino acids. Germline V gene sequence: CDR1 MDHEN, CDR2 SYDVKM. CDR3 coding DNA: TGTGCCAGCAGTCACGGACAGGTAACTACGTTAACGCACGAGCAGTACTTC. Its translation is CASSHGQVTTLTHEQYF.

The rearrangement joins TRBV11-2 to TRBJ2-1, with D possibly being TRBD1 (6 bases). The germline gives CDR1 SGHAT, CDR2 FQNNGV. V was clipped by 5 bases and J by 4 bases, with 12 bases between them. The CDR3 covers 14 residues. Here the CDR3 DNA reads TGTGCCAGCAGCCACACCGGGACATACAATGAGCAGTTCTTC. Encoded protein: CASSHTGTYNEQFF.

The CDR3 nucleotides read TGTGCCAGCAGTTTAACAGGGAAAAAGGAGACCCAGTACTTC. Protein product: CASSLTGKKETQYF. The chain uses TRBV6-1 and TRBJ2-5, with TRBD1 as a possible D gene (6 bases). This CDR3 spans 14 amino acids. CDR1 MNHNS and CDR2 SASEGT come from the germline V gene. Deletions cut 5 bases from V and 5 bases from J, with 15 bases between.

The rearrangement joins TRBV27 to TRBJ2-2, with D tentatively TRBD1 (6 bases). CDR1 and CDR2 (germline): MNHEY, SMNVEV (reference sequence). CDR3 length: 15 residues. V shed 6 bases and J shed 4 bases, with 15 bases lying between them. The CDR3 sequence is CASSFGQNPTGELFF. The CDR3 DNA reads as TGTGCCAGCAGCTTCGGACAGAACCCCACCGGGGAGCTGTTTTTT.

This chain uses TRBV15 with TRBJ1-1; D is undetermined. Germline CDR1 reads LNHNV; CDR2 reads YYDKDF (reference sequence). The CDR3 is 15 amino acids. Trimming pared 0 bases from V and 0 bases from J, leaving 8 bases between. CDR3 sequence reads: CATSREAAMNTEAFF. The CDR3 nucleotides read TGTGCCACCAGCAGAGAGGCTGCAATGAACACTGAAGCTTTCTTT.

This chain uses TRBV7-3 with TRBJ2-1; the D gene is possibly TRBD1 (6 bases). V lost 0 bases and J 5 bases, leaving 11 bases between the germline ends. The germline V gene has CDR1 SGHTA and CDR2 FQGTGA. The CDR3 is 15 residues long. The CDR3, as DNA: TGTGCCAGCAGCTTAACCCGGACAGTGAACAATGAGCAGTTCTTC. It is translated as CASSLTRTVNNEQFF.

CDR3 protein: CASSLAGASYSPLHF. The CDR3 coding sequence is TGTGCCAGCAGTTTGGCGGGGGCCTCTTATTCACCCCTCCACTTT. The chain joins TRBV27 to TRBJ1-6, with D perhaps TRBD1 (6 bases). The CDR3 sequence is 15 residues long. V lost 3 bases and J 8 bases, leaving 14 bases between the germline ends. CDR1 is MNHEY and CDR2 is SMNVEV in the germline V gene (reference sequence).

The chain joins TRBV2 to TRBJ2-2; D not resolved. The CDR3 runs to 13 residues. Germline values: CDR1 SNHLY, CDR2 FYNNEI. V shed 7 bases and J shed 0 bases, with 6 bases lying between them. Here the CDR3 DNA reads TGTGCCAGCACTCGAGCGAACACCGGGGAGCTGTTTTTT. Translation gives CASTRANTGELFF.

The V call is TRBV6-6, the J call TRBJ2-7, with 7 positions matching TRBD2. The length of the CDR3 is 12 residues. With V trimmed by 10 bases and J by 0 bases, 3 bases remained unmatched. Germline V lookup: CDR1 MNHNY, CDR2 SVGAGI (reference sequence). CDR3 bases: TGTGCCACCCAGCGGGACTCCTACGAGCAGTACTTC. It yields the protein CATQRDSYEQYF.